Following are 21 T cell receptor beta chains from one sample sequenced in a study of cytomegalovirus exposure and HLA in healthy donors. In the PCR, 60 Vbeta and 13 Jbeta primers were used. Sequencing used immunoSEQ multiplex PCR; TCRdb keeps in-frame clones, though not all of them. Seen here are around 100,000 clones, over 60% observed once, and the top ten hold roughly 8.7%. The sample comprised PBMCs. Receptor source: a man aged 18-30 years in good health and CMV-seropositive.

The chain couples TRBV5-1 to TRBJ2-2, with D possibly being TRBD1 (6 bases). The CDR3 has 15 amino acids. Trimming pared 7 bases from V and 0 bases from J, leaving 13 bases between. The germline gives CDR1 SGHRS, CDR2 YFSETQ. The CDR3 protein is CASSGTLSNTGELFF. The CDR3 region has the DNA TGCGCCAGCTCCGGGACACTATCGAACACCGGGGAGCTGTTTTTT.

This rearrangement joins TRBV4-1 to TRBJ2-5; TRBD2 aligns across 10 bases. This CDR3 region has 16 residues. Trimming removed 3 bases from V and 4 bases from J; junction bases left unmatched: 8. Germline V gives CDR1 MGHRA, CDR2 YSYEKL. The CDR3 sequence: CASSQAGTSEAETQYF. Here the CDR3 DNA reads TGCGCCAGCAGCCAGGCCGGGACTAGCGAGGCAGAGACCCAGTACTTC.

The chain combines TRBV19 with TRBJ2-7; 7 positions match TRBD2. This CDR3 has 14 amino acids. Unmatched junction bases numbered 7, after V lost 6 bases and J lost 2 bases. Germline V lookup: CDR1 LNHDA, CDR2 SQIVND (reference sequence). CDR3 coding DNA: TGTGCCAGTAGGTGTGGCGGGGGAGCCTACGAGCAGTACGTC. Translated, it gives CASRCGGGAYEQYV.

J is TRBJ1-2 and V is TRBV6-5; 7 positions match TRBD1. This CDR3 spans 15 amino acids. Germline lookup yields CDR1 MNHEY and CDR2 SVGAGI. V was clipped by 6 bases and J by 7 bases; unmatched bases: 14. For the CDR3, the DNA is TGTGCCAGCAGGACGACAGGGCGGATTCTGACTGGCTACACCTTC. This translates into CASRTTGRILTGYTF.

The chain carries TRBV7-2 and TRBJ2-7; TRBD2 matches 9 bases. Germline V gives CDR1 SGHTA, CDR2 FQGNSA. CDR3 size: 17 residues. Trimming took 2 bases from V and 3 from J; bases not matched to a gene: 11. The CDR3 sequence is CASSLRLSAGGRYEQYF. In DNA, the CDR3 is TGTGCCAGCAGCTTACGGCTTTCGGCGGGGGGGCGCTACGAGCAGTACTTC.

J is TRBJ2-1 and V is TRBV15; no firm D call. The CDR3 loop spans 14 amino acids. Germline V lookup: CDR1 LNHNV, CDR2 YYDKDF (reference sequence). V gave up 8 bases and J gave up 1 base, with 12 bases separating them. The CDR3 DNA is TGTGCCACCGCGATGACTGGATCCTACAATGAGCAGTTCTTC. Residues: CATAMTGSYNEQFF.

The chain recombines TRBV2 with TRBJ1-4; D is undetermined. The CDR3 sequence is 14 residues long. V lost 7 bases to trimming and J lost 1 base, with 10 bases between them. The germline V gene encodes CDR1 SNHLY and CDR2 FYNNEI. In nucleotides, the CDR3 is TGTGCCAGCACCCGACGGGAAACTAATGAAAAACTGTTTTTT. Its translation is CASTRRETNEKLFF.

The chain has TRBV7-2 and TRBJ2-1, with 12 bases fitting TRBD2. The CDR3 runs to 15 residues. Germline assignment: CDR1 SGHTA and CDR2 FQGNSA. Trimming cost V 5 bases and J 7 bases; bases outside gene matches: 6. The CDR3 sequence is CASSPSGGAYNEQFF. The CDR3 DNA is TGTGCCAGCAGCCCTAGCGGGGGGGCTTATAATGAGCAGTTCTTC.

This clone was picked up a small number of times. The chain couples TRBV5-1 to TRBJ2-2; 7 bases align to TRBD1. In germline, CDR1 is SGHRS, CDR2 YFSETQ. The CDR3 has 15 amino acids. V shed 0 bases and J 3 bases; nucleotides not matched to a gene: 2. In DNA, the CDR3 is TGCGCCAGCAGCTTGGCCACAGGGGACACCGGGGAGCTGTTTTTT. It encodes CASSLATGDTGELFF. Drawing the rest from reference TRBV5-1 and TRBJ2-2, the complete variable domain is KAGVTQTPRYLIKTRGQQVTLSCSPISGHRSVSWYQQTPGQGLQFLFEYFSETQRNKGNFPGRFSGRQFSNSRSEMNVSTLELGDSALYLCASSLATGDTGELFFGEGSRLTVL.

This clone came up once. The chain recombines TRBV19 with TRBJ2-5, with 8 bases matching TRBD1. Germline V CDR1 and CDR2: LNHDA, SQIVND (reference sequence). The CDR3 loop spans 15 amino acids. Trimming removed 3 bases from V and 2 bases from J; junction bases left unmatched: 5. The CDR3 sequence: CASSMKGTGQETQYF. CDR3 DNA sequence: TGTGCCAGTAGTATGAAGGGGACAGGTCAAGAGACCCAGTACTTC.

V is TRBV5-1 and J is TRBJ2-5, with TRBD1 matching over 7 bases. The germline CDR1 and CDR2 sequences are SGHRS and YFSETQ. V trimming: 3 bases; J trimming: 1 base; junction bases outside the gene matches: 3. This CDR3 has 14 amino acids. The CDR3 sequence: CASSWGQPQETQYF. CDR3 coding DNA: TGCGCCAGCAGCTGGGGACAGCCCCAAGAGACCCAGTACTTC.

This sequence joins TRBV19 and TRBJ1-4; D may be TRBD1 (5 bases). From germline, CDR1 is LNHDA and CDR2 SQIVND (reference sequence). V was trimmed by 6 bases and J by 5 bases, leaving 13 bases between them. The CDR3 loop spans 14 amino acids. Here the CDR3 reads CASRAGYGNEKLFF. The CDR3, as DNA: TGTGCCAGTAGAGCAGGGTATGGAAATGAAAAACTGTTTTTT.

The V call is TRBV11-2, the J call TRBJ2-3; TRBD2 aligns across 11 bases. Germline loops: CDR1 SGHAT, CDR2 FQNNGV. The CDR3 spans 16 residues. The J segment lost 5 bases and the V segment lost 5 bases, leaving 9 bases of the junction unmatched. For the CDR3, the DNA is TGTGCCAGCAGCGTATTTAGCGGGGGGGCTGGAGATACGCAGTATTTT. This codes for CASSVFSGGAGDTQYF.

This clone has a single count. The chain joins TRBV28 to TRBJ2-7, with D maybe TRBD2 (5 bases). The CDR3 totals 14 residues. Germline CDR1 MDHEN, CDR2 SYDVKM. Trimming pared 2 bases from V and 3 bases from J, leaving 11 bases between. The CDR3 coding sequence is TGTGCCAGCAGTTTACCCGGGGTAGGCTACGAGCAGTACTTC. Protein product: CASSLPGVGYEQYF.

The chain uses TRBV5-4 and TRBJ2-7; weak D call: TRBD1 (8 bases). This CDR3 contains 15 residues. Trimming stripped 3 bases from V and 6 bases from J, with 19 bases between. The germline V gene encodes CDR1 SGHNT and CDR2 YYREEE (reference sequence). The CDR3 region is CASSSQGGGRSEQYF. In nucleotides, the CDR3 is TGTGCCAGCAGCTCACAGGGGGGGGGTCGATCCGAGCAGTACTTC.

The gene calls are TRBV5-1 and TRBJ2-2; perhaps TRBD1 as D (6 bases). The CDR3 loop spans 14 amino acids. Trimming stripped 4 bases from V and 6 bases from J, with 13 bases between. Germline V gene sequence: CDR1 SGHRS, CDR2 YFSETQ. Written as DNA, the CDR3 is TGCGCCAGCAGCGACCTACAGGGTGCCGGGGAGCTGTTTTTT. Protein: CASSDLQGAGELFF.

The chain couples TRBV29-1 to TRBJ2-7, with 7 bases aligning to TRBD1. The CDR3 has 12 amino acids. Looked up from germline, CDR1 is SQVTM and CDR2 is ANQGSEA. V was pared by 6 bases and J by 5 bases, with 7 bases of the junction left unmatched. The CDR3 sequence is CSVTGHHHEQYF. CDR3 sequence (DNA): TGCAGCGTGACAGGGCATCACCACGAGCAGTACTTC.

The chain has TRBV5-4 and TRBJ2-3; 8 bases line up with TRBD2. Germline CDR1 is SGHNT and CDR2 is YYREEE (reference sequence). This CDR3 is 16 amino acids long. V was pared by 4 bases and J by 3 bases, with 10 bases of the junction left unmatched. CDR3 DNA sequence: TGTGCCAGCAGCCCCTCGGGGGGGCAGGGGACAGATACGCAGTATTTT. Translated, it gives CASSPSGGQGTDTQYF.

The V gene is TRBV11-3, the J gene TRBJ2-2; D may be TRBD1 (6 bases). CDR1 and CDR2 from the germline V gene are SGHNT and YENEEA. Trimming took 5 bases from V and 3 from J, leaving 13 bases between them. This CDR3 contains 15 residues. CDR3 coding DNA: TGTGCCAGCAGCCCCATGGGGGCAGACACCGGGGAGCTGTTTTTT. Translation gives CASSPMGADTGELFF.

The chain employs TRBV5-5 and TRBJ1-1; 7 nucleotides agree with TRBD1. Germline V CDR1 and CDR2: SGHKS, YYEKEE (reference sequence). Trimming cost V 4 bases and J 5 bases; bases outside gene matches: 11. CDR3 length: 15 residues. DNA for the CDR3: TGTGCCAGCAGCGTCATACAGGGGAAGGGTACTGAAGCTTTCTTT. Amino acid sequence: CASSVIQGKGTEAFF.

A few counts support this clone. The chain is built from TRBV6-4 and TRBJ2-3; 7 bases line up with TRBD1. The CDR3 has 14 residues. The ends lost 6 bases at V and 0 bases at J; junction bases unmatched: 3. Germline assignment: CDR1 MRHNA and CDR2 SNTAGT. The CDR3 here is CASSQQGSTDTQYF. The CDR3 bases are TGTGCCAGCAGCCAACAGGGGAGCACAGATACGCAGTATTTT.